Each of the 15 T cell receptor beta chains below was sequenced from the same sample in a study of cytomegalovirus exposure and HLA in healthy donors. The data were produced by immunoSEQ multiplex PCR, yet TCRdb's version contains in-frame clones alone and is incomplete. This sample has about 140,000 clones, with 90% to 95% found just once. The sequenced sample consisted of PBMCs. These receptors were taken from a man between 18 and 29 years old in good health and CMV-seronegative.

The CDR3 sequence: CAGAGTGPEAFF. For the CDR3, the DNA is TGTGCCGGGGCGGGGACAGGCCCTGAAGCTTTCTTT. V and J are TRBV6-7 and TRBJ1-1; 8 positions agree with TRBD1. TRBV6-7 is known as an ORF, though its function is uncertain. V lost 11 bases to trimming and J lost 6 bases; unmatched junction nucleotides: 8. This CDR3 has 12 amino acids.

This clone has only one observation. The rearrangement links TRBV28 to TRBJ2-3; TRBD2 matches at 8 bases. Germline loops: CDR1 MDHEN, CDR2 SYDVKM. This CDR3 contains 15 residues. The ends lost 2 bases at V and 4 bases at J; junction bases unmatched: 5. CDR3 in DNA: TGTGCCAGCAGTTTAGGGCTAGCGGGCTCAGATACGCAGTATTTT. The encoded protein is CASSLGLAGSDTQYF.

This chain joins TRBV10-3 and TRBJ1-2, with TRBD1 matching 8 bases. Germline trimming cut 4 bases from V and 4 bases from J; bases unmatched to any gene: 2. CDR1 ENHRY and CDR2 SYGVKD come from the germline V gene. CDR3 length: 13 residues. DNA for the CDR3: TGTGCCATCAGTGGCGGACAGGGCTATGGCTACACCTTC. Translation gives CAISGGQGYGYTF.

This chain links TRBV10-3 with TRBJ2-7, with 9 positions matching TRBD2. Germline CDR1 reads ENHRY; CDR2 reads SYGVKD. V shed 7 bases and J 0 bases; nucleotides not matched to a gene: 13. This CDR3 is built from 17 residues. The CDR3: CAITPGLALRSSYEQYV. CDR3 in DNA: TGTGCCATCACTCCGGGACTAGCTCTCAGGAGCTCCTACGAGCAGTACGTC.

This clone appeared a single time. The chain recombines TRBV4-1 with TRBJ2-5, with 9 bases aligning to TRBD2. Germline V gene lookup returns CDR1 MGHRA and CDR2 YSYEKL. V lost 4 bases, J lost 5 bases, and 8 bases stayed unmatched. The CDR3 loop spans 15 amino acids. The CDR3 loop is CASSPGTSPEETQYF. Here the CDR3 DNA reads TGCGCCAGCAGCCCTGGGACTAGCCCGGAGGAGACCCAGTACTTC.

The chain recombines TRBV28 with TRBJ1-3, with TRBD1 as a possible D gene (6 bases). Germline assignment: CDR1 MDHEN and CDR2 SYDVKM. The CDR3 is 15 residues long. V lost 6 bases and J 0 bases, leaving 12 bases between the germline ends. The CDR3 DNA reads TGTGCCAGCAGCCTACAGGGTTTCTCTGGAAACACCATATATTTT. Encoded protein: CASSLQGFSGNTIYF.

The chain employs TRBV6-5 and TRBJ2-5, with unresolved D. Per the germline V gene, CDR1 is MNHEY and CDR2 is SVGAGI. V was trimmed by 5 bases and J by 5 bases, leaving 12 bases between them. The CDR3 has 13 residues. CDR3 loop: CASSNTEWETQYF. In DNA form, the CDR3 reads TGTGCCAGCAGTAACACAGAATGGGAGACCCAGTACTTC.

The chain has TRBV6-6 and TRBJ1-1, with 9 nucleotides matching TRBD1. This CDR3 spans 12 amino acids. The germline CDR1 and CDR2 sequences are MNHNY and SVGAGI (reference sequence). The V gene end was trimmed by 6 bases and the J gene end by 10 bases; junction bases not matched to a gene: 6. DNA for the CDR3: TGTGCCAGCAGCTTGGACAGGGGTACAGCTTTCTTT. It translates to CASSLDRGTAFF.

This chain links TRBV30 with TRBJ2-7; D might be TRBD1 (6 bases). The CDR3 totals 14 residues. The germline CDR1 and CDR2 sequences are GTSNPN and SVGIG (reference sequence). The ends were cut back, 7 bases at V and 4 bases at J, with 20 bases in the middle. The CDR3 coding sequence is TGTGCCTCAAGCCGAGGGGGTTCAGGTTACGAGCAGTACTTC. Translating it yields CASSRGGSGYEQYF. Using reference TRBV30 and TRBJ2-7 for the parts outside the CDR3, the full variable domain is SQTIHQWPATLVQPVGSPLSLECTVEGTSNPNLYWYRQAAGRGLQLLFYSVGIGQISSEVPQNLSASRPQDRQFILSSKKLLLSDSGFYLCASSRGGSGYEQYFGPGTRLTVT.

The genes are TRBV7-2 and TRBJ2-1, with TRBD2 matching over 12 bases. Trimming took 3 bases from V and 7 from J; bases not matched to a gene: 4. The CDR3 has 15 amino acids. Germline loops: CDR1 SGHTA, CDR2 FQGNSA. CDR3 in amino acids: CASSFLAGGPNEQFF. Written as DNA, the CDR3 is TGTGCCAGCAGCTTTCTAGCGGGAGGGCCGAATGAGCAGTTCTTC.

V is TRBV7-9 and J is TRBJ2-1; 15 positions match TRBD2. The germline V gene encodes CDR1 SEHNR and CDR2 FQNEAQ (reference sequence). V lost 3 bases and J lost 4; bases outside the gene matches: 4. The CDR3 is 17 residues long. CDR3 residues: CASSFGGLAGGYNEQFF. CDR3 DNA: TGTGCCAGCAGCTTTGGGGGACTAGCGGGAGGTTACAATGAGCAGTTCTTC.

The chain combines TRBV5-1 with TRBJ2-3; TRBD1 is a possible D gene (6 bases). The CDR3 spans 16 residues. The V end was cut by 4 bases, the J end by 0 bases, with 15 bases between. Per germline, CDR1 SGHRS and CDR2 YFSETQ. Written as DNA, the CDR3 is TGCGCCAGCAGCCCCAGGGGTCCTGGGAGCACAGATACGCAGTATTTT. Translation gives CASSPRGPGSTDTQYF. The full variable domain, with the rest looked up from reference TRBV5-1 and TRBJ2-3, is KAGVTQTPRYLIKTRGQQVTLSCSPISGHRSVSWYQQTPGQGLQFLFEYFSETQRNKGNFPGRFSGRQFSNSRSEMNVSTLELGDSALYLCASSPRGPGSTDTQYFGPGTRLTVL.

This CDR3 is CASSERGREGNTEAFF. The CDR3 nucleotides are TGTGCCAGCAGTGAAAGGGGGCGAGAGGGGAACACTGAAGCTTTCTTT. This chain links TRBV2 with TRBJ1-1; 7 nucleotides align to TRBD1. CDR1 SNHLY and CDR2 FYNNEI come from the germline V gene. V lost 2 bases and J lost 1; bases outside the gene matches: 7. The CDR3 covers 16 residues.

The rearrangement joins TRBV5-6 to TRBJ1-2; D possibly corresponds to TRBD1 (5 bases). This CDR3 is 15 amino acids long. V was clipped by 4 bases and J by 6 bases, with 19 bases between them. Per the germline V gene, CDR1 is SGHDT and CDR2 is YYEEEE. Here the CDR3 DNA reads TGTGCCAGCAGCAGAGGACACTCATTACAGGATGGCTACACCTTC. Its protein product is CASSRGHSLQDGYTF.

The chain combines TRBV5-4 with TRBJ2-1, with 9 bases aligning to TRBD2. Germline CDR1 SGHNT, CDR2 YYREEE (reference sequence). The trim removed 2 bases at V and 10 bases at J, leaving 10 bases unmatched. The CDR3 loop spans 15 amino acids. CDR3 loop: CASSFLLAGLEEQFF. The CDR3 nucleotides are TGTGCCAGCAGCTTTCTTCTAGCGGGGTTAGAAGAGCAGTTCTTC. The whole variable domain, remainder taken from reference TRBV5-4 and TRBJ2-1, is ETGVTQSPTHLIKTRGQQVTLRCSSQSGHNTVSWYQQALGQGPQFIFQYYREEENGRGNFPPRFSGLQFPNYSSELNVNALELDDSALYLCASSFLLAGLEEQFFGPGTRLTVL.